The source of this T cell receptor beta chain is a study of a mutant IDH1 vaccine in newly diagnosed glioma (dated by TCRdb to the early 2020s). As for the study more broadly: Of the approximately 30 treated patients, approximately 60% were male and approximately 40% were female, and a mean age of roughly 41 years was recorded. Prior to enrollment, standard therapy consisting of radiotherapy alone, temozolomide alone, or radiochemotherapy with temozolomide had been administered to patients, with the combination being received by most patients. Peripheral blood was drawn at six visits: V03 (baseline), V05, V07, V10, V12 and V13. Longitudinal TCRB deep sequencing was done for 25 treated patients, wherever samples were available for exploratory analyses. Beyond this particular receptor, the publication reports: Immune responses induced by the vaccine were seen in roughly 92% of patients across multiple MHC alleles. The authors noted that analyses of patient blood samples could not be reproduced because of sample limitations. No apparent relationship was observed between pseudoprogression and alterations in the top peripheral T cell clonotypes detected by TCRB sequencing. Selection of PBMC samples for TCRB deep sequencing was based on availability.

Library construction relied on the immunoSEQ multiplex PCR assay. Rearranged TCR beta chain sequences were amplified using the hsTCRB Kit according to the manufacturer's protocol. An Illumina MiSeq was used to sequence the TCRB libraries. Per the authors' processing: The proprietary platform of the kit vendor was used for demultiplexing, trimming and gene mapping. TCRdb re-hosts the immuneACCESS table, in-frame sequences only. Its copies lack some clones; in the studies checked, an unresolved V gene accounts for under half of them, and the cause for the rest is not known. V and J calls and clone size follow that table, whereas D and trimming were derived from the DNA. Recorded for this sample are some 61,000 clones; approximately 86% of them occurred a single time. 2.9% of the sample lies in the top ten. V and J are trimmed by 0 bases and 4 bases, and the gene matches miss 3 bases of the junction. The cysteine opens and the phenylalanine closes a CDR3 of 14 amino acids. The kept DNA is CDR3 alone, 42 bases in frame from the first base. In the germline V gene, CDR1 corresponds to SGHDT and CDR2 to YYEEEE.

A word on this clone: Its binding antigen is unknown. Base quality data are lacking; no much larger clone is found one base away.

Interpreted using the paper, the time point label stands for: baseline, week 1 (first vaccination visit). The sample's treatment or condition label, decoded: pre-vaccination baseline after standard-of-care therapy. All donors had newly diagnosed IDH1-mutant astrocytomas of WHO grade 3 or 4 that showed loss of nuclear ATRX. The samples were drawn from NOA16, a multicentre, single-arm, open-label phase I trial in Germany that tested a mutant IDH1 peptide vaccine in humans for the first time. For immunogenicity testing, the blood drawn at visit V03 was used as the baseline sample. Genomic DNA for TCRB sequencing was extracted from EDTA blood using the DNeasy Blood and Tissue Kit.

The specimen comprised PBMCs, sampled from a glioma patient treated with radiotherapy, temozolomide or both. The TCR sequence derives from a man younger than 40 with glioma. Rearrangement joined TRBV5-6 to TRBJ1-1; 7 bases in the junction line up with TRBD1. Here is the DNA: TGTGCCAGCAGCTTGGGGGACAGCGGCACTGAAGCTTTCTTT. Translated, this is CASSLGDSGTEAFF.